A selection of T cell receptor beta chains follows, all from one sample in a study of response to subunit inactivated influenza vaccine. TCRdb called the RT-PCR reads again in MiXCR, with one record for every CDR3 protein. The table includes 700,000 to 900,000 distinct CDR3 sequences, 21% detected once. This material consisted of PBMCs from blood, taken 4 to 6 days after vaccination. The receptors originated from a man aged 45-65 years who received an inactivated influenza vaccine. CDR3s leave out the opening cysteine and the closing phenylalanine or tryptophan.

J gene	CDR3 length	V gene	CDR3 protein
TRBJ2-1	13	TRBV5-1	ASSSTLERGNEQF
TRBJ2-1	12	TRBV7-2	ASSLAASGAGGF
TRBJ1-4	14	TRBV20-1	SARELGTGTNEKLF
TRBJ1-1	14	TRBV5-5	ASSLVPQGADTEAF
TRBJ2-7	15	TRBV10-1	ASSGPIWGTESYEQY
TRBJ2-7	13	TRBV7-8	ASSSRTSINYEQY
TRBJ2-7	11	TRBV4-3	ASSQDLLAGQY
TRBJ2-7	12	TRBV27	ASSFRREGYEQY
TRBJ2-6	12	TRBV6-1	ASSPRFGANVLT
TRBJ2-5	12	TRBV5-1	ASSLPTPKETQY
TRBJ1-1	12	TRBV4-3	ASSQDGGAGEAF
TRBJ2-1	11	TRBV10-3	AISLGVNNEQF
TRBJ2-7	11	TRBV6-1	ASRQGPPYEQY
TRBJ2-1	11	TRBV3-1	ASSPDFATGQF
TRBJ1-6	12	TRBV4-2	ASSQTGSDSPLH
TRBJ1-1	11	TRBV5-8	ASSLLGNTEAF
TRBJ2-5	13	TRBV12-3/TRBV12-4	ASSPPGTGKETQY
TRBJ2-2	14	TRBV5-1	ASSLVTRGYAGELF
TRBJ2-2	15	TRBV3-1	ASSQDPLAGGRGELF
TRBJ2-3	14	TRBV7-2	ASSSTSGASTDTQY
TRBJ2-2	13	TRBV7-7	ASSPRTGTSGELF
TRBJ2-1	11	TRBV12-3/TRBV12-4	ASSLLAGSEQF
TRBJ2-5	12	TRBV5-1	ASSWRLAGETQY
TRBJ2-5	12	TRBV5-1	ASKTWDGQETQY
TRBJ1-2	12	TRBV12-3/TRBV12-4	ASSLLTGGDGYT
TRBJ1-2	12	TRBV10-3	AIQDPTGNYGYT
TRBJ1-1	15	TRBV5-1	ASSLGQGGWLNTEAF
TRBJ2-5	9	TRBV20-1	SARDTETQY
TRBJ2-7	16	TRBV11-1	ASSWTISDRGLPYEQY
TRBJ2-7	12	TRBV27	ASSLKGRMYEQY
TRBJ2-7	13	TRBV7-2	ASSFRTGASYEQY
TRBJ1-2	11	TRBV5-1	ASSSDSLEGYT
TRBJ2-5	11	TRBV20-1	SASGNVEETQY
TRBJ2-5	14	TRBV4-2	ASSQDAAGRQETQY
TRBJ2-2	11	TRBV20-1	SARDSNTGELF
TRBJ2-1	12	TRBV20-1	SASDLSSYNEQF
TRBJ2-1	12	TRBV6-1	ASSRGRSNNEQF
TRBJ2-4	13	TRBV4-2	ASSQSRGVLNIQY
TRBJ1-1	13	TRBV6-1	ASRLNEGMNTEAF
TRBJ1-5	11	TRBV12-3/TRBV12-4	ASSLSRGTPQH
TRBJ2-7	15	TRBV7-8	ASSLRGPRQGAYEQY
TRBJ2-7	11	TRBV12-3/TRBV12-4	ASSLNRRGEQY
TRBJ1-2	11	TRBV6-5	ASRLRQGAGYT
TRBJ2-7	14	TRBV12-3/TRBV12-4	ASSFSPSGTSYEQY
TRBJ1-4	14	TRBV29-1	SVRTGGFATNEKLF